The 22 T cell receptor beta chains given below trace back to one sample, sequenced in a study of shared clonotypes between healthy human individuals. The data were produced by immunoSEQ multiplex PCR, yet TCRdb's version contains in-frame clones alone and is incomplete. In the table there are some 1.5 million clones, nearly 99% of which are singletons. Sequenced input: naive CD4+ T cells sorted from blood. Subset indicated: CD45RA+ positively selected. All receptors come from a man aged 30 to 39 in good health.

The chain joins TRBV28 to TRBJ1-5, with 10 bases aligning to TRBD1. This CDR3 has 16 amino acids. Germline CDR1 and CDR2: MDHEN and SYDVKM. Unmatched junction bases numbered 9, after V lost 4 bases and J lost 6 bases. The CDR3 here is CASSYHQGQGLQPQHF. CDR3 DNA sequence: TGTGCCAGCAGTTACCACCAGGGACAGGGGCTTCAGCCCCAGCATTTT.

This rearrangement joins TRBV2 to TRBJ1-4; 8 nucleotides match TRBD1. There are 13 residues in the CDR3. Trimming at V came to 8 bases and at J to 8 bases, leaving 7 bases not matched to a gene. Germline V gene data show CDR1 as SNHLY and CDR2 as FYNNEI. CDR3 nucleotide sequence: TGTGCCAGCGTTCGGACAGGGAGAGAAAAACTGTTTTTT. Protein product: CASVRTGREKLFF.

CDR3 amino acids: CASSSLGTSYEQYF. CDR3 nucleotide sequence: TGCGCCAGCAGCTCTCTGGGTACCTCCTACGAGCAGTACTTC. V and J are TRBV5-1 and TRBJ2-7; D is ambiguous. V was pared by 3 bases and J by 0 bases, with 10 bases between. CDR1 is SGHRS, CDR2 YFSETQ, per germline. The CDR3 sequence is 14 residues long.

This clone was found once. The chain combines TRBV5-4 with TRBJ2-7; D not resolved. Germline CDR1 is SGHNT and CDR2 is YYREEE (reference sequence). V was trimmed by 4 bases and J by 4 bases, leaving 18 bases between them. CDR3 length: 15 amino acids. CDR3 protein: CASSLPGFWSYEQYF. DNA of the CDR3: TGTGCCAGCAGCCTCCCAGGTTTTTGGTCTTACGAGCAGTACTTC.

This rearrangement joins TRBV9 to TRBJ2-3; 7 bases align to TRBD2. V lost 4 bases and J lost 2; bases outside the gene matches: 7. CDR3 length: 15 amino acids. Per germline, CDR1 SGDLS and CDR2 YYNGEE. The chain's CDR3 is CASSILAAHTDTQYF. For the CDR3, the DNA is TGTGCCAGCAGCATCCTAGCGGCCCACACAGATACGCAGTATTTT.

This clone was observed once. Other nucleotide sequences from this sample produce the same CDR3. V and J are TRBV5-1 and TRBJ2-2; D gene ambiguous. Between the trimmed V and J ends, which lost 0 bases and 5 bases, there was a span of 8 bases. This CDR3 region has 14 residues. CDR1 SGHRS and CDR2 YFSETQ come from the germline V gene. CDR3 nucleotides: TGCGCCAGCAGCTTGGTATCCGGGACCGGGGAGCTGTTTTTT. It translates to CASSLVSGTGELFF.

The CDR3 reads CASSPRTSGSSYNEQFF. DNA of the CDR3: TGCGCCAGCAGCCCCAGGACTAGCGGGAGCTCCTACAATGAGCAGTTCTTC. The gene calls are TRBV5-1 and TRBJ2-1, with 13 bases aligning to TRBD2. V lost 4 bases, J lost 0 bases, and 4 bases stayed unmatched. From germline, CDR1 is SGHRS and CDR2 YFSETQ. The CDR3 has 17 residues.

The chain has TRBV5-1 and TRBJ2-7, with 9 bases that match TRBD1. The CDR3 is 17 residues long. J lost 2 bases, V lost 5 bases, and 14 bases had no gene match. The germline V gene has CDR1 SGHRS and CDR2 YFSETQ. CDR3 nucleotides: TGCGCCAGCAGGGGAGATCTCGCGCGGGACAGGGCCTACGAGCAGTACTTC. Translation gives CASRGDLARDRAYEQYF.

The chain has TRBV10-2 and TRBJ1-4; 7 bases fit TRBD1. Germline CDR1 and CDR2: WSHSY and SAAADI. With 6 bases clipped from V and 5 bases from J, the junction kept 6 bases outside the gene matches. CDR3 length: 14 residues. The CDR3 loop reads CASRPGTVNEKLFF. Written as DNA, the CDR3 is TGCGCCAGCAGACCCGGGACAGTAAATGAAAAACTGTTTTTT.

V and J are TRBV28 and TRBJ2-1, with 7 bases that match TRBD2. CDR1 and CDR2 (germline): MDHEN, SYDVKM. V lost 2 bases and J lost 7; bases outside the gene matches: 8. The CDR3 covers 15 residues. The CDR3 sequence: CASSLLFTRGNEQFF. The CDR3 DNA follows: TGTGCCAGCAGTTTACTATTTACGCGGGGGAATGAGCAGTTCTTC.

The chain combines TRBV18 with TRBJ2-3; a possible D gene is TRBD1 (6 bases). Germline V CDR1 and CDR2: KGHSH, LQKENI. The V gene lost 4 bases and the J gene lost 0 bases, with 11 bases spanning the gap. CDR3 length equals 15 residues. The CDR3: CASSLTGTSTDTQYF. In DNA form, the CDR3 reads TGTGCCAGCTCACTTACCGGGACAAGCACAGATACGCAGTATTTT. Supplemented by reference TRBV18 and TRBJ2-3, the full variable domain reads NAGVMQNPRHLVRRRGQEARLRCSPMKGHSHVYWYRQLPEEGLKFMVYLQKENIIDESGMPKERFSAEFPKEGPSILRIQQVVRGDSAAYFCASSLTGTSTDTQYFGPGTRLTVL.

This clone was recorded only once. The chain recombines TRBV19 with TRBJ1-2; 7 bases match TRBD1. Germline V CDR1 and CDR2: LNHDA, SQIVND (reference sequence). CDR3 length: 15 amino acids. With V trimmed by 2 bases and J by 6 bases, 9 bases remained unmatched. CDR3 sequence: CASSIINRGGHGYTF. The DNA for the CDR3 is TGTGCCAGTAGTATAATCAACAGGGGCGGCCATGGCTACACCTTC.

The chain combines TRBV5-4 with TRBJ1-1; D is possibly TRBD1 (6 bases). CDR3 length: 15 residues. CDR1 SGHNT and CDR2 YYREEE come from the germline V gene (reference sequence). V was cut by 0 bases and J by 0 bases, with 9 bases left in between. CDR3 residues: CASSLVDRMNTEAFF. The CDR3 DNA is TGTGCCAGCAGCTTGGTTGACAGGATGAACACTGAAGCTTTCTTT. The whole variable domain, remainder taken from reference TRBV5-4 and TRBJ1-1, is ETGVTQSPTHLIKTRGQQVTLRCSSQSGHNTVSWYQQALGQGPQFIFQYYREEENGRGNFPPRFSGLQFPNYSSELNVNALELDDSALYLCASSLVDRMNTEAFFGQGTRLTVV.

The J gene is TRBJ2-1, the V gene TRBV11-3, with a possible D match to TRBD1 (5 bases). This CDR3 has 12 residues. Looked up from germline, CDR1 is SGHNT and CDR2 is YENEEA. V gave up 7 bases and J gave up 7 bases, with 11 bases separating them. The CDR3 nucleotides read TGTGCCAGCAAGGGTAGGGGAAATGAGCAGTTCTTC. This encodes CASKGRGNEQFF.

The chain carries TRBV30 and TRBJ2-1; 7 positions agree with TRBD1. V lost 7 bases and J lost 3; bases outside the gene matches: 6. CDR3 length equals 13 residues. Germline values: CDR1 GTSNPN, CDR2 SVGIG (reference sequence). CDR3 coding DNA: TGTGCCTTCTCAGGGGGAGTCTACAATGAGCAGTTCTTC. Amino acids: CAFSGGVYNEQFF. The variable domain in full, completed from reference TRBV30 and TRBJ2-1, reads SQTIHQWPATLVQPVGSPLSLECTVEGTSNPNLYWYRQAAGRGLQLLFYSVGIGQISSEVPQNLSASRPQDRQFILSSKKLLLSDSGFYLCAFSGGVYNEQFFGPGTRLTVL.

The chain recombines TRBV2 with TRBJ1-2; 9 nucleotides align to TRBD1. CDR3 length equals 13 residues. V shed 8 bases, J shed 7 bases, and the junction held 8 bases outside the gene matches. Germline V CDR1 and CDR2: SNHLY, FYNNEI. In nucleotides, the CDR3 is TGTGCCAGCGGGACAGGGTCCTCCCGTGGCTACACCTTC. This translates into CASGTGSSRGYTF. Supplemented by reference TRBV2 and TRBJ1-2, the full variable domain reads EPEVTQTPSHQVTQMGQEVILRCVPISNHLYFYWYRQILGQKVEFLVSFYNNEISEKSEIFDDQFSVERPDGSNFTLKIRSTKLEDSAMYFCASGTGSSRGYTFGSGTRLTVV.

CDR3 sequence (DNA): TGCAGCGCCTCTTTTGATCAGTCATCGGAGCAGTTCTTC. This sequence encodes CSASFDQSSEQFF. The chain joins TRBV29-1 to TRBJ2-1; D not certain. Germline V CDR1 and CDR2: SQVTM, ANQGSEA. This CDR3 has 13 residues. V gave up 7 bases and J gave up 10 bases, with 20 bases separating them.

CDR3 in DNA: TGCAGCGTAAACGAATGGCGGGCCAGAGACTACGAGCAGTACTTC. Translation gives CSVNEWRARDYEQYF. This chain connects TRBV29-1 to TRBJ2-7; D is perhaps TRBD2 (5 bases). The V gene lost 6 bases and the J gene lost 3 bases, with 21 bases spanning the gap. The CDR3 totals 15 residues. Germline values: CDR1 SQVTM, CDR2 ANQGSEA.

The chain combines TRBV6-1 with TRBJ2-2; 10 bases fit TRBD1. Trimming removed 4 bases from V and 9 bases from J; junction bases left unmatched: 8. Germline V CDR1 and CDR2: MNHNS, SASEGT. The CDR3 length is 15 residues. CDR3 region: CASSATTGGGRELFF. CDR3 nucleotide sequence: TGTGCCAGCAGTGCTACGACAGGGGGCGGGAGGGAGCTGTTTTTT.

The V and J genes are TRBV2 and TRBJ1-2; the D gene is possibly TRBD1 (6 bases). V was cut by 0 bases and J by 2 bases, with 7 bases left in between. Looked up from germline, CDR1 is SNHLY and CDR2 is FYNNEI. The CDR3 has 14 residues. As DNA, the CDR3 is TGTGCCAGCAGTGAAGCCAGGGGAAACTATGGCTACACCTTC. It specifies CASSEARGNYGYTF.

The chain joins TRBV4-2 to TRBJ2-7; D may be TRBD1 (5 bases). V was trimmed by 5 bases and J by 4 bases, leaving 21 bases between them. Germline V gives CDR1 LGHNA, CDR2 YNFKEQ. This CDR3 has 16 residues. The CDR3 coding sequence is TGTGCCAGCAGCTTGGGGCGCATAATAGGGGTTTACGAGCAGTACTTC. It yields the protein CASSLGRIIGVYEQYF.

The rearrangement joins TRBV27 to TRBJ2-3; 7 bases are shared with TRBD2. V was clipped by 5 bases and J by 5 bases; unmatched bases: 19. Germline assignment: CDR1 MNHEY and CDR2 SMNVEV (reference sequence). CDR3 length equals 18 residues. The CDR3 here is CASSQTRILAGEVDTQYF. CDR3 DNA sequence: TGTGCCAGCAGTCAGACAAGAATCTTAGCGGGTGAAGTAGATACGCAGTATTTT.